This T cell receptor beta chain appears in the sequencing data of a study of read filtering for tumor transcriptome and immune sequencing. In the study overall: R-ISS stage counts were eight or nine for I, roughly 15 for II, 6 or 7 for III.

The CDR3 length is 16 residues. Germline lookup yields CDR1 MGHRA and CDR2 YSYEKL. With 1 base removed from V and 0 bases from J, the gap between germline ends came to 11 bases. Molecular barcoded adaptors covering alpha/delta and beta/gamma chains were used on around 400 ng RNA. TCRdb redid the calling of the reads with MiXCR, one entry per CDR3 protein. The table shows more than 12,000 distinct CDR3 sequences, with about 20% occurring only once. J is TRBJ2-3 and V is TRBV4-1; the D is unclear. The specimen sequenced was a population of CD138-negative cells sorted from bone marrow. The TCR originated in a donor aged 40 or over with multiple myeloma. The chain's CDR3 is CASSQVPPDSTDTQYF. The CDR3 coding sequence is TGCGCCAGCAGCCAAGTCCCTCCGGACAGCACAGATACGCAGTATTTT.